This TCR beta chain is from a study of cytomegalovirus exposure and HLA in healthy donors. Regarding the study as a whole: Prediction of most subjects' HLA-A and HLA-B alleles by TCR beta sequences was reportedly accurate. The investigators catalogued 164 TCR beta chains as cytomegalovirus-associated. An observed cluster of highly shared sequence variants was recorded as a likely sequencing artifact.

PCR employed 60 Vbeta and 13 Jbeta primers. Libraries were prepared by immunoSEQ multiplex PCR; TCRdb keeps only in-frame clonotypes and omits some of them. The data hold around 50,000 clones, with about three quarters observed a single time. Comment on this clone: The antigen is undetermined.

Sequencing was carried out using PBMCs. This TCR came from a man aged 25 to 45 in good health and CMV-seropositive.

The chain's CDR3 is CASSARLDTQYF. Written as DNA, the CDR3 is TGTGCCAGCAGCGCTCGGTTGGATACGCAGTATTTT. The V call is TRBV7-2, the J call TRBJ2-3; the D is unclear. CDR3 length: 12 residues. V lost 5 bases and J 6 bases, leaving 9 bases between the germline ends. CDR1 and CDR2 (germline): SGHTA, FQGNSA.